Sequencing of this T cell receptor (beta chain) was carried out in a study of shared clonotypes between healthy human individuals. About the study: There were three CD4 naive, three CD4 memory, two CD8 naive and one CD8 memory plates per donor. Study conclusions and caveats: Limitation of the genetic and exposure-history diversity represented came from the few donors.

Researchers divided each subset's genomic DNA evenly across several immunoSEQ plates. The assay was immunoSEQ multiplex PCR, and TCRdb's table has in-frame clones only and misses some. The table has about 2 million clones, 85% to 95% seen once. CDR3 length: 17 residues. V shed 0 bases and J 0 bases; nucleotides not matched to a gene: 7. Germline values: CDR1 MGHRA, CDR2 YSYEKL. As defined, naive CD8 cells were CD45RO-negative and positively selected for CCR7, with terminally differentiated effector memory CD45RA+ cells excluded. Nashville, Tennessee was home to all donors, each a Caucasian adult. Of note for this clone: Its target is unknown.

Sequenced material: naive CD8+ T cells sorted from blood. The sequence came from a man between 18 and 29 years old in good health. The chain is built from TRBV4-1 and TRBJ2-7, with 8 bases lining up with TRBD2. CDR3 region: CASSQDFTSGSSYEQYF. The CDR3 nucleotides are TGCGCCAGCAGCCAAGATTTTACTAGCGGCAGCTCCTACGAGCAGTACTTC.